These 15 T cell receptor beta chains came from one sample sequenced in a study of patients and donors after allogeneic stem cell transplantation. MiXCR, applied by TCRdb to the RT-PCR reads, yields one record per CDR3 protein. The profile covers roughly 960,000 distinct CDR3 sequences, with approximately 18% appearing a single time and about 6% taken by the ten largest. The sequenced material came from blood, either unsorted or a sorted T cell fraction (not recorded which). The receptors originated from a human donor who was either an allogeneic HSCT recipient or a stem cell or donor lymphocyte infusion donor (not recorded which). It is not recorded whose cells these are; they may come from a transplant donor.

The sample holds many counts of this clonotype. The chain joins TRBV20-1 to TRBJ2-1; no clear D gene. The CDR3 runs 15 residues. Per the germline V gene, CDR1 is DFQATT and CDR2 is SNEGSKA (reference sequence). The ends were cut back, 3 bases at V and 0 bases at J, with 12 bases in the middle. This chain's CDR3 is CSASRRPSSYNEQFF. The CDR3 DNA sequence: TGCAGTGCTAGTAGGCGGCCGAGCTCCTACAATGAGCAGTTCTTC.

This clonotype has more than one count but fewer than ten. The V call is TRBV12-3 or TRBV12-4, the J call TRBJ2-2, with a weak D call TRBD2 (6 bases). This CDR3 spans 13 amino acids. CDR3 residues: CAGAGSNTGELFF. The CDR3 nucleotides are TGTGCTGGGGCGGGATCGAACACCGGGGAGCTGTTTTTT.

In its sample, this clonotype was seen many times. The rearrangement links TRBV29-1 to TRBJ2-5; 13 bases are shared with TRBD2. Germline CDR1 reads SQVTM; CDR2 reads ANQGSEA. The CDR3 consists of 14 residues. V shed 6 bases, J shed 6 bases, and the junction held 7 bases outside the gene matches. The CDR3 is CSVLTSGRRKTQYF. The CDR3 DNA reads TGCAGCGTACTGACTAGCGGGAGGAGGAAGACCCAGTACTTC.

This clonotype occurred a few times. The J gene is TRBJ2-7, the V gene TRBV10-3, with 10 bases identical to TRBD2. Germline V CDR1 and CDR2: ENHRY, SYGVKD. The CDR3 totals 16 residues. The junction had 11 bases not matched to a gene; V was cut back by 2 bases and J by 7 bases. CDR3 sequence reads: CAISEAQQRGGFEQYF. The CDR3, as DNA: TGTGCCATCAGTGAGGCCCAGCAGCGGGGGGGTTTTGAGCAGTACTTC.

The rearrangement links TRBV7-2 to TRBJ1-2; 8 positions match TRBD1. Germline lookup yields CDR1 SGHTA and CDR2 FQGNSA. CDR3 length equals 15 residues. Trimming took 1 base from V and 4 from J; bases not matched to a gene: 5. DNA for the CDR3: TGTGCCAGCAGCTTAGGAGTTCAGGGGGCCTATGGCTACACCTTC. Translation: CASSLGVQGAYGYTF.

This clonotype has only a few counts. The chain is built from TRBV27 and TRBJ2-4; D uncertain. V gave up 6 bases and J gave up 0 bases, with 6 bases separating them. CDR3 length: 13 amino acids. CDR1 and CDR2 from the germline V gene are MNHEY and SMNVEV (reference sequence). The CDR3: CASRDGAKNIQYF. The DNA for the CDR3 is TGTGCCAGCAGGGACGGAGCCAAAAACATTCAGTACTTC.

This clonotype was found a few times. This chain joins TRBV29-1 and TRBJ1-1; no clear D. The V gene's germline CDR1 is SQVTM and CDR2 ANQGSEA. This CDR3 spans 12 amino acids. Trimming stripped 4 bases from V and 1 base from J, with 7 bases between. The CDR3 loop is CSVGLQNTEAFF. The CDR3 region has the DNA TGCAGCGTTGGGTTGCAGAACACTGAAGCTTTCTTT.

Only a few counts were recorded for this clonotype. The gene calls are TRBV27 and TRBJ2-3; no firm D call. Trimming cost V 4 bases and J 5 bases, with 10 bases left between them. The length of the CDR3 is 13 residues. Per germline, CDR1 MNHEY and CDR2 SMNVEV (reference sequence). CDR3 DNA sequence: TGTGCCAGCAGTTGGGGAAAAGGAGATACGCAGTATTTT. Translating gives CASSWGKGDTQYF.

The chain carries TRBV12-5 and TRBJ2-5; D is undetermined. The CDR3 sequence is 12 residues long. V shed 0 bases and J shed 6 bases, with 5 bases lying between them. Germline assignment: CDR1 LGHNT and CDR2 FRNRAP. The DNA of the CDR3 is TGTGCTAGTGGTTTGGTCGGCCAGACCCAGTACTTC. The encoded protein is CASGLVGQTQYF.

This chain joins TRBV5-6 and TRBJ2-5; a weak D match, TRBD2 (6 bases). From germline, CDR1 is SGHDT and CDR2 YYEEEE. This CDR3 has 14 residues. Between the trimmed V and J ends, which lost 0 bases and 2 bases, there was a span of 8 bases. The CDR3 DNA follows: TGTGCCAGCAGCTTGGTAGCGGAGCAAGAGACCCAGTACTTC. It codes for CASSLVAEQETQYF.

A few counts support this clonotype. The V gene is TRBV27, the J gene TRBJ2-1; 11 nucleotides align to TRBD2. The CDR3 consists of 17 residues. V was pared by 0 bases and J by 9 bases, with 10 bases of the junction left unmatched. Germline V gives CDR1 MNHEY, CDR2 SMNVEV (reference sequence). The CDR3, as DNA: TGTGCCAGCAGTTTATCCCCAGGGTCTAGCGGGAGGATTGAGCAGTTCTTC. Translating it yields CASSLSPGSSGRIEQFF.

This clonotype has just a few counts. The junction shows a germline mismatch at one end, possibly a read error. This chain connects TRBV11-3 to TRBJ2-1; 7 bases map to TRBD2. The CDR3 contains 15 residues. From germline, CDR1 is SGHNT and CDR2 YENEEA. The CDR3 loop is CASSLDRAGNNEQFF. DNA for the CDR3: TGTGCCAGCAGCCTAGATCGAGCGGGAAACAATGAGCAGTTCTTC. Looking up the rest from reference TRBV11-3 and TRBJ2-1 gives the full variable domain: EAGVVQSPRYKIIEKKQPVAFWCNPISGHNTLYWYLQNLGQGPELLIRYENEEAVDDSQLPKDRFSAERLKGVDSTLKIQPAELGDSAVYLCASSLDRAGNNEQFFGPGTRLTVL.

This rearrangement joins TRBV12-3 or TRBV12-4 to TRBJ2-7, with 10 bases fitting TRBD2. CDR3 length: 15 residues. The V and J ends lost 4 bases and 3 bases, in that order; junction bases with no gene match: 6. DNA for the CDR3: TGTGCCAGCAGTTCCGCTAGCGGGAGTATCTACGAGCAGTACTTC. It is translated as CASSSASGSIYEQYF.

This clonotype was detected ten times or more. V gene TRBV5-1 combines with J gene TRBJ2-7, with no clear D. This CDR3 spans 13 amino acids. Per germline, CDR1 SGHRS and CDR2 YFSETQ. Trimming removed 0 bases from V and 3 bases from J, with 7 bases in between. In DNA form, the CDR3 reads TGCGCCAGCAGCTTGGCCCGAGACTACGAGCAGTACTTC. This translates into CASSLARDYEQYF.

This chain connects TRBV2 to TRBJ1-6; weak D call: TRBD1 (6 bases). The length of the CDR3 is 12 residues. The germline V gene encodes CDR1 SNHLY and CDR2 FYNNEI. Trimming left V 6 bases short and J 19 bases short, with 19 bases between. In DNA form, the CDR3 reads TGTGCCAGCAGGGACAGCTTTGGGTGGAGGCACTTT. This sequence encodes CASRDSFGWRHF.